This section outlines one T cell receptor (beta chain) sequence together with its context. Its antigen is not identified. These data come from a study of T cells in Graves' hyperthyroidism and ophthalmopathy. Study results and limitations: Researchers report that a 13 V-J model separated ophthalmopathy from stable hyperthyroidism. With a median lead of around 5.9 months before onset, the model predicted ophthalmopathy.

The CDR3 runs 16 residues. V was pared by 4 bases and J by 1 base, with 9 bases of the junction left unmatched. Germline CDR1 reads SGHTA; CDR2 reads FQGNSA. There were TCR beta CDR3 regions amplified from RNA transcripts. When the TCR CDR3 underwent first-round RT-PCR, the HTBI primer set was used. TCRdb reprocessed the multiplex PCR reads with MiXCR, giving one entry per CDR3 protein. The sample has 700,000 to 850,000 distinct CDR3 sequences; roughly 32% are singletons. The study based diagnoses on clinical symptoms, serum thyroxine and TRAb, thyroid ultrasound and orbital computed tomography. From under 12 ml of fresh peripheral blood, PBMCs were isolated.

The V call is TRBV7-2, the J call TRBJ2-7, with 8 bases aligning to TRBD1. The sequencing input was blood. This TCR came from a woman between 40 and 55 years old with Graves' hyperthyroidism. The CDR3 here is CASSSWTGTKSYEQYF. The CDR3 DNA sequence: TGTGCCAGCAGCTCCTGGACAGGGACGAAATCCTACGAGCAGTACTTC.